The 20 T cell receptor beta chains below come from one sample, sequenced in a study of T-cell reconstitution after alpha-beta-depleted transplantation in children. Unique molecular identifiers were built into the TCRbeta library. TCRdb ran MiXCR on the PCR reads and lists one entry per CDR3 protein. The table has 190,000 or so distinct CDR3 sequences, over 5.5% seen once; the top ten hold 3% to 3.5%. The sequences come from PBMCs from the stem cell graft donor, collected from the stem cell graft. All receptors come from a human donor who donated a stem cell graft to a child with Wiskott-Aldrich syndrome.

V gene TRBV12-3 or TRBV12-4 combines with J gene TRBJ2-1; D possibly corresponds to TRBD2 (6 bases). The CDR3 loop spans 16 amino acids. V was shortened by 0 bases and J by 7 bases, with 16 bases between the two germline ends. CDR3 loop: CASSLAFSGSGNEQFF. The CDR3 DNA reads as TGTGCCAGCAGTTTAGCATTCAGCGGCAGCGGGAATGAGCAGTTCTTC.

This clonotype has ten or more counts. The rearrangement links TRBV5-5 to TRBJ1-5; D might be TRBD1 (6 bases). The CDR3 loop spans 15 amino acids. Germline V gene lookup returns CDR1 SGHKS and CDR2 YYEKEE (reference sequence). Deletions cut 4 bases from V and 5 bases from J, with 16 bases between. This CDR3 is CASSPTGQPHQPQHF. DNA for the CDR3: TGTGCCAGCAGCCCAACTGGACAGCCTCATCAGCCCCAGCATTTT.

There are many counts of this clonotype. This chain connects TRBV7-2 to TRBJ1-6; unclear D gene. This CDR3 has 13 residues. Germline assignment: CDR1 SGHTA and CDR2 FQGNSA. V shed 0 bases and J shed 10 bases, with 7 bases lying between them. DNA for the CDR3: TGTGCCAGCAGCTTAGCGTCCGGATCACCCCTCCACTTT. Its protein is CASSLASGSPLHF.

This clonotype was detected only a few times. This chain joins TRBV11-2 and TRBJ2-2; TRBD1 might be the D (6 bases). This CDR3 spans 13 amino acids. In germline, CDR1 is SGHAT, CDR2 FQNNGV. V lost 4 bases to trimming and J lost 5 bases, with 8 bases between them. CDR3 nucleotide sequence: TGTGCCAGCAGCTACCAGGGGACCGGGGAGCTGTTTTTT. This encodes CASSYQGTGELFF.

The sample holds a few counts of this clonotype. The chain links TRBV5-1 to TRBJ2-1, with D perhaps TRBD2 (6 bases). Trimming removed 3 bases at V and 8 bases at J, with 15 bases between. The CDR3 runs 14 residues. Germline V gives CDR1 SGHRS, CDR2 YFSETQ. The CDR3 spells CASSSGTVGHEQFF. The CDR3 nucleotides are TGCGCCAGCAGCTCCGGGACTGTGGGTCATGAGCAGTTCTTC.

This clonotype was detected only a few times. The chain couples TRBV5-1 to TRBJ2-2; 8 bases match TRBD2. J lost 5 bases, V lost 3 bases, and 6 bases had no gene match. In germline, CDR1 is SGHRS, CDR2 YFSETQ. The CDR3 is 15 residues long. The CDR3 nucleotides read TGCGCCAGCAGCTCCAAAGCGGGAGTTACCGGGGAGCTGTTTTTT. Translating it yields CASSSKAGVTGELFF.

This clonotype was seen at least ten times. This chain uses TRBV9 with TRBJ2-1, with D perhaps TRBD2 (6 bases). Germline lookup yields CDR1 SGDLS and CDR2 YYNGEE. Trimming took off 4 bases at V and 1 base at J, with 12 bases between the two ends. This CDR3 has 15 residues. As DNA, the CDR3 is TGTGCCAGCAGCACCCGCGGGATATCCTACAATGAGCAGTTCTTC. This translates into CASSTRGISYNEQFF.

This clonotype was observed once. Being one base from a much bigger clone, this may be a read error. The genes are TRBV5-1 and TRBJ2-7, with D possibly called TRBD1 or TRBD2 (5 bases each). The CDR3 covers 12 residues. V gave up 4 bases and J gave up 5 bases, with 10 bases separating them. Looked up from germline, CDR1 is SGHRS and CDR2 is YFSETQ. The CDR3 region has the DNA TGCGCCAGCAGCGGGGGTTTTGACGAGCAGTACTTC. The encoded protein is CASSGGFDEQYF. Supplemented by reference TRBV5-1 and TRBJ2-7, the full variable domain reads KAGVTQTPRYLIKTRGQQVTLSCSPISGHRSVSWYQQTPGQGLQFLFEYFSETQRNKGNFPGRFSGRQFSNSRSEMNVSTLELGDSALYLCASSGGFDEQYFGPGTRLTVT.

This clonotype was detected ten times or more. The V gene is TRBV12-3 or TRBV12-4, the J gene TRBJ2-7; a weak D match, TRBD2 (5 bases). The CDR3 consists of 14 residues. Trimming cost V 2 bases and J 4 bases, with 12 bases left between them. The DNA for the CDR3 is TGTGCCAGCAGTTTAAGGGAGAAGCAATACGAGCAGTACTTC. Translating gives CASSLREKQYEQYF.

As to this clonotype: A much larger clone lies a single base off, so this may be a read error. The rearrangement uses TRBV27 and TRBJ2-3; D gene ambiguous. The CDR3 runs to 12 residues. CDR1 MNHEY and CDR2 SMNVEV come from the germline V gene (reference sequence). The V gene lost 8 bases and the J gene lost 2 bases, with 8 bases spanning the gap. The chain's CDR3 is CASASDTDTQYF. CDR3 in DNA: TGTGCCAGCGCCTCAGACACAGATACGCAGTATTTT.

The V gene is TRBV7-9, the J gene TRBJ1-5; D might be TRBD1 (5 bases). Germline V gene lookup returns CDR1 SEHNR and CDR2 FQNEAQ (reference sequence). V was cut by 3 bases and J by 3 bases, with 15 bases left in between. CDR3 size: 16 residues. The DNA for the CDR3 is TGTGCCAGCAGCTTTCAGGGTCCCCCTACCAATCAGCCCCAGCATTTT. Its protein product is CASSFQGPPTNQPQHF.

This chain uses TRBV7-9 with TRBJ2-2; TRBD2 might be the D (5 bases). This CDR3 comprises 17 residues. From germline, CDR1 is SEHNR and CDR2 FQNEAQ (reference sequence). Deletions cut 5 bases from V and 3 bases from J, with 19 bases between. The CDR3 reads CASSPTWMARDTGELFF. The CDR3 bases are TGTGCCAGCAGCCCGACGTGGATGGCGCGGGACACCGGGGAGCTGTTTTTT.

This clonotype was seen at least ten times. The V call is TRBV20-1, the J call TRBJ2-3; TRBD2 aligns across 8 bases. Trimming took 0 bases from V and 6 from J; bases not matched to a gene: 5. CDR1 is DFQATT and CDR2 is SNEGSKA in the germline V gene (reference sequence). The CDR3 runs to 14 residues. CDR3 in amino acids: CSARDPRGADTQYF. The CDR3 nucleotides are TGCAGTGCTAGAGATCCGCGGGGGGCGGATACGCAGTATTTT.

Many counts were recorded for this clonotype. V and J are TRBV3-1 and TRBJ1-2; D unclear. This CDR3 has 11 amino acids. V lost 1 base and J 8 bases, leaving 5 bases between the germline ends. Germline V CDR1 and CDR2: LGHDT, YNNKEL (reference sequence). Written as DNA, the CDR3 is TGTGCCAGCAGCCAAGGCGGCGGCTACACCTTC. Encoded protein: CASSQGGGYTF.

The rearrangement links TRBV6-1 to TRBJ2-5; 7 bases are shared with TRBD1. J was trimmed by 2 bases and V by 6 bases; bases with no gene match: 3. The CDR3 runs to 13 residues. CDR1 MNHNS and CDR2 SASEGT come from the germline V gene. The CDR3 sequence is CASRGQKQETQYF. DNA of the CDR3: TGTGCCAGCAGGGGACAGAAACAAGAGACCCAGTACTTC.

The genes are TRBV13 and TRBJ2-2; 9 bases agree with TRBD1. J gave up 3 bases and V 2 bases, and 1 base lay outside the gene matches. This CDR3 has 15 amino acids. Germline loops: CDR1 PRHDT, CDR2 FYEKMQ (reference sequence). DNA of the CDR3: TGTGCCAGCAGCTTAAGGGACAGGGACACCGGGGAGCTGTTTTTT. Amino acids: CASSLRDRDTGELFF.

This clonotype was recorded at least ten times. The V and J genes are TRBV13 and TRBJ2-1; 15 positions agree with TRBD2. V lost 5 bases and J lost 8; bases outside the gene matches: 4. There are 15 residues in the CDR3. Germline V lookup: CDR1 PRHDT, CDR2 FYEKMQ (reference sequence). The CDR3 DNA is TGTGCCAGCAGCCCTGGACTAGCGGGAGGGTATGAGCAGTTCTTC. Translated: CASSPGLAGGYEQFF.

This clonotype was observed many times. The chain links TRBV21-1 to TRBJ2-2. TRBV21-1 is shown as a pseudogene. CDR3 size: 14 residues. This chain's CDR3 is CASSKKADTGELFF. CDR3 coding DNA: TGTGCCAGCAGCAAAAAGGCAGACACCGGGGAGCTGTTTTTT.

This clonotype showed up many times. This chain links TRBV10-3 with TRBJ1-1; 7 bases align to TRBD1. J was trimmed by 4 bases and V by 4 bases; bases with no gene match: 9. The CDR3 sequence is 15 residues long. Germline CDR1 and CDR2: ENHRY and SYGVKD. CDR3 region: CAISGHPGGGTEAFF. The CDR3, as DNA: TGTGCCATCAGTGGACACCCAGGGGGAGGCACTGAAGCTTTCTTT.

This clonotype was counted ten times or more. The V gene is TRBV20-1, the J gene TRBJ1-5; 8 bases line up with TRBD1. CDR3 size: 17 residues. The germline V gene has CDR1 DFQATT and CDR2 SNEGSKA (reference sequence). Losses at the gene ends were 0 bases for V and 3 bases for J; bases not matched to a gene: 10. The CDR3 here is CSARDPGQGASNQPQHF. For the CDR3, the DNA is TGCAGTGCTAGAGATCCCGGACAGGGTGCGTCCAATCAGCCCCAGCATTTT.